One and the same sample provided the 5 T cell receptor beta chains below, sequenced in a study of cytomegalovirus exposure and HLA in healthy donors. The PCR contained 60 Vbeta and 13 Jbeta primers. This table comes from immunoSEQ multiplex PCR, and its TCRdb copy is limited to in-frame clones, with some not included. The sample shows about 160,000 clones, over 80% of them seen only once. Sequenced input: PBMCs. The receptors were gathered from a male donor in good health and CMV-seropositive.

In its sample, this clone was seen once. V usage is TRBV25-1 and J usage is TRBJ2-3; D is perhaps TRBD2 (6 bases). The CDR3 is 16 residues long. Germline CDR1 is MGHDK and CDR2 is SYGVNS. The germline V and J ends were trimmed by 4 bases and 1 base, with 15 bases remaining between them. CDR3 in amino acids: CASSGGLARRTDTQYF. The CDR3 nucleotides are TGTGCCAGCAGTGGGGGCCTAGCGAGGCGCACAGATACGCAGTATTTT. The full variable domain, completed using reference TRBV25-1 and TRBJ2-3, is EADIYQTPRYLVIGTGKKITLECSQTMGHDKMYWYQQDPGMELHLIHYSYGVNSTEKGDLSSESTVSRIRTEHFPLTLESARPSHTSQYLCASSGGLARRTDTQYFGPGTRLTVL.

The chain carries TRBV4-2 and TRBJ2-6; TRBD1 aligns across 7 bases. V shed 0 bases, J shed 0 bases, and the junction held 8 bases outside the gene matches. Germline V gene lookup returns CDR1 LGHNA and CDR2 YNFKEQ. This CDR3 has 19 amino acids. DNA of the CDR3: TGTGCCAGCAGCCAAGAGGTCGAAGGGGGCATCTCTGGGGCCAACGTCCTGACTTTC. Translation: CASSQEVEGGISGANVLTF.

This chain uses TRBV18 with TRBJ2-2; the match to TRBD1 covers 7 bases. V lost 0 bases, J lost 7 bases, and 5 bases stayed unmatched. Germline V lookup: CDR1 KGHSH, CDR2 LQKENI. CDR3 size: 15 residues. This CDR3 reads CASSPPSQGNGELFF. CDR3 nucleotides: TGTGCCAGCTCACCACCGTCACAGGGGAACGGGGAGCTGTTTTTT.

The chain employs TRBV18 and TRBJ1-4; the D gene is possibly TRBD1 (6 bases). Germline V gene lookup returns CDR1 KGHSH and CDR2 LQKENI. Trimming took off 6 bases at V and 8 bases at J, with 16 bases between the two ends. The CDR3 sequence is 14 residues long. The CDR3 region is CASSAQGWPEKLFF. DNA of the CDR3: TGTGCCAGCTCGGCACAGGGCTGGCCGGAAAAACTGTTTTTT.

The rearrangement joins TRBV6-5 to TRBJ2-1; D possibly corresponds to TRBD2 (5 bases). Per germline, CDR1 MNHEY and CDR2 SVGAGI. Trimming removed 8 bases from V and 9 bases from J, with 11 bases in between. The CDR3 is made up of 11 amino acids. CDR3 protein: CASGLVIEQFF. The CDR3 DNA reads TGTGCCAGCGGACTGGTCATTGAGCAGTTCTTC.